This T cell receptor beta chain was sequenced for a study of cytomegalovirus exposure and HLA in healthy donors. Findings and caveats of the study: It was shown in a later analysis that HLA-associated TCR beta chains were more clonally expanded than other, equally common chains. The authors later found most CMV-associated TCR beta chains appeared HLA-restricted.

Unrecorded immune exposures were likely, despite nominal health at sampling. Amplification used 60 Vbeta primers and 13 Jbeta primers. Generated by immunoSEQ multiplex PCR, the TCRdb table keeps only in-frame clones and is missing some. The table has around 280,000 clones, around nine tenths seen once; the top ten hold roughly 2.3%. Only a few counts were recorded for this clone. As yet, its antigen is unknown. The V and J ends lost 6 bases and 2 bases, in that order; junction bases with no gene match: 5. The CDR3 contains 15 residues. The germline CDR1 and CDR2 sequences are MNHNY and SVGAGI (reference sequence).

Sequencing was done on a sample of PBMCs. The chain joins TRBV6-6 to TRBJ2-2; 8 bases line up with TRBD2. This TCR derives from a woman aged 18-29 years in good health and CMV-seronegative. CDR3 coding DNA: TGTGCCAGCAGACCCCTAGCGGGTAACACCGGGGAGCTGTTTTTT. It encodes CASRPLAGNTGELFF.